Shown below are 28 T cell receptor beta chains from a single sample sequenced in a study of shared clonotypes between healthy human individuals. Measured with immunoSEQ multiplex PCR; TCRdb has only the in-frame clones, and not every one. The sample consists of under 350,000 clones, around 86% of them appearing once. The sample comprised memory CD8+ T cells sorted from blood. Subset meaning: CD45RO+ cells pooled with CCR7-negative TemRA cells. The receptor set was obtained from a man aged 18-30 years in good health.

The chain combines TRBV28 with TRBJ2-3; possibly TRBD2 for D (5 bases). The CDR3 contains 14 residues. Germline V gene lookup returns CDR1 MDHEN and CDR2 SYDVKM. V dropped 5 bases and J dropped 1 base, with 10 bases sitting between them. CDR3 region: CASSPIGGTDTQYF. Written as DNA, the CDR3 is TGTGCCAGCAGTCCCATCGGGGGCACAGATACGCAGTATTTT.

V and J are TRBV27 and TRBJ1-1, with D unresolved. V lost 5 bases and J 6 bases, leaving 16 bases between the germline ends. The CDR3 spans 14 residues. The germline V gene encodes CDR1 MNHEY and CDR2 SMNVEV (reference sequence). The CDR3 sequence: CASSLGPIGPEAFF. As DNA, the CDR3 is TGTGCCAGCAGTCTTGGACCTATAGGCCCTGAAGCTTTCTTT.

The V and J genes are TRBV11-2 and TRBJ2-1, with 7 bases matching TRBD2. J lost 2 bases, V lost 5 bases, and 9 bases had no gene match. The germline CDR1 and CDR2 sequences are SGHAT and FQNNGV. CDR3 length equals 16 residues. The CDR3 region is CASSPILTSTYNEQFF. CDR3 sequence (DNA): TGTGCCAGCAGCCCGATTTTGACTAGCACCTACAATGAGCAGTTCTTC.

The chain employs TRBV28 and TRBJ1-5; no clear D. The CDR3 spans 13 residues. V was shortened by 6 bases and J by 5 bases, with 11 bases between the two germline ends. Looked up from germline, CDR1 is MDHEN and CDR2 is SYDVKM. CDR3 protein: CASSLENDQPQHF. For the CDR3, the DNA is TGTGCCAGCAGCCTAGAAAACGATCAGCCCCAGCATTTT.

The chain couples TRBV5-1 to TRBJ2-5, with 11 bases matching TRBD2. Trimming cost V 5 bases and J 4 bases; bases outside gene matches: 10. Germline CDR1 and CDR2: SGHRS and YFSETQ. CDR3 size: 16 residues. CDR3 in amino acids: CASSRGVAGGRETQYF. CDR3 bases: TGCGCCAGCAGTCGAGGTGTAGCGGGGGGGCGAGAGACCCAGTACTTC.

This clone was picked up one time. This sequence joins TRBV6-1 and TRBJ2-7; 7 nucleotides match TRBD1. The CDR3 spans 16 residues. J lost 3 bases, V lost 1 base, and 9 bases had no gene match. Germline loops: CDR1 MNHNS, CDR2 SASEGT. The CDR3 coding sequence is TGTGCCAGCAGTGAAGGGTTGACAGGGACCGACTACGAGCAGTACTTC. Translating gives CASSEGLTGTDYEQYF.

CDR3 protein: CATTGSYEQYF. Written as DNA, the CDR3 is TGTGCCACCACAGGCTCCTACGAGCAGTACTTC. The gene calls are TRBV6-5 and TRBJ2-7, with a possible D match to TRBD1 (5 bases). Germline CDR1 reads MNHEY; CDR2 reads SVGAGI. The V end was cut by 10 bases, the J end by 0 bases, with 7 bases between. This CDR3 has 11 amino acids.

The chain links TRBV20-1 to TRBJ1-4; D unresolved. The germline V and J ends were trimmed by 5 bases and 8 bases, with 6 bases remaining between them. Germline assignment: CDR1 DFQATT and CDR2 SNEGSKA (reference sequence). The CDR3 covers 10 residues. The CDR3 DNA is TGCAGTGCTTTCGGGGAAAAACTGTTTTTT. Encoded protein: CSAFGEKLFF.

This clone was observed once. This sequence joins TRBV4-1 and TRBJ2-5, with 11 bases that match TRBD2. Looked up from germline, CDR1 is MGHRA and CDR2 is YSYEKL. CDR3 length: 16 residues. With 0 bases clipped from V and 4 bases from J, the junction kept 4 bases outside the gene matches. CDR3 coding DNA: TGCGCCAGCAGCCAAGAACTAGCGGGGGCAACAGAGACCCAGTACTTC. It translates to CASSQELAGATETQYF.

The V call is TRBV29-1, the J call TRBJ1-2; tentative D call: TRBD1 (6 bases). V lost 4 bases and J lost 3, with 12 bases in between. The CDR3 sequence is 13 residues long. The germline gives CDR1 SQVTM, CDR2 ANQGSEA. In nucleotides, the CDR3 is TGCAGCGTTGTTTTAGGGGGTCACTATGGCTACACCTTC. Amino acids: CSVVLGGHYGYTF.

This clone has only one observation. This chain connects TRBV5-1 to TRBJ1-6; 7 positions match TRBD1. Germline assignment: CDR1 SGHRS and CDR2 YFSETQ. With V trimmed by 3 bases and J by 11 bases, 8 bases remained unmatched. This CDR3 is built from 14 residues. The CDR3 is CASSSTGPPTPLHF. The CDR3 DNA follows: TGCGCCAGCAGCTCGACAGGGCCGCCGACACCCCTCCACTTT.

This clone was seen more than once but under ten times. This chain links TRBV4-1 with TRBJ2-2; D uncertain. Looked up from germline, CDR1 is MGHRA and CDR2 is YSYEKL. V dropped 0 bases and J dropped 6 bases, with 5 bases sitting between them. The CDR3 totals 13 residues. The CDR3 DNA follows: TGCGCCAGCAGCCAAGATAGGGCCGGGGAGCTGTTTTTT. The encoded protein is CASSQDRAGELFF.

This chain uses TRBV27 with TRBJ2-5; 7 bases match TRBD2. Trimming took 5 bases from V and 2 from J; bases not matched to a gene: 2. CDR1 and CDR2 from the germline V gene are MNHEY and SMNVEV (reference sequence). This CDR3 is built from 13 residues. The CDR3 sequence is CASSTGLQETQYF. DNA for the CDR3: TGTGCCAGCAGTACGGGACTACAAGAGACCCAGTACTTC.

Points on this clone: An end of the junction does not agree with germline; a read error may underlie this. The genes are TRBV7-9 and TRBJ2-3; D not certain. CDR1 and CDR2 (germline): SEHNR, FQNEAQ (reference sequence). This CDR3 comprises 10 residues. The CDR3 sequence is CASSLGAERF. The CDR3 DNA sequence: TGTGCCAGCAGCTTAGGGGCGGAGCGCTTT.

The genes are TRBV7-9 and TRBJ2-4; D remains ambiguous. The CDR3 length is 12 residues. The V gene's germline CDR1 is SEHNR and CDR2 FQNEAQ (reference sequence). V was shortened by 4 bases and J by 6 bases, with 7 bases between the two germline ends. The chain's CDR3 is CASSSDSNIQYF. CDR3 nucleotides: TGTGCCAGCAGCTCCGATTCAAACATTCAGTACTTC.

The V gene is TRBV9, the J gene TRBJ2-7, with 11 bases that match TRBD1. This CDR3 comprises 16 residues. V shed 2 bases, J shed 3 bases, and the junction held 7 bases outside the gene matches. From germline, CDR1 is SGDLS and CDR2 YYNGEE. In DNA, the CDR3 is TGTGCCAGCAGCGTGGAAGCCGGGACAGGGGGCTACGAGCAGTACTTC. Its protein is CASSVEAGTGGYEQYF.

This clone appeared once. Other DNA sequences in the same sample also yield this CDR3. This chain uses TRBV2 with TRBJ2-7, with D uncertain. The germline V gene has CDR1 SNHLY and CDR2 FYNNEI. There are 13 residues in the CDR3. The ends were cut back, 4 bases at V and 4 bases at J, with 11 bases in the middle. In DNA form, the CDR3 reads TGTGCCAGCAGTGGAGACCCGACATACGAGCAGTACTTC. This encodes CASSGDPTYEQYF.

The chain is built from TRBV30 and TRBJ2-7; D may be TRBD1 or TRBD2 (5 bases each). Trimming cost V 0 bases and J 6 bases, with 24 bases left between them. This CDR3 region has 17 residues. Germline V gene lookup returns CDR1 GTSNPN and CDR2 SVGIG (reference sequence). CDR3 coding DNA: TGTGCCTGGAGTGTAATTGACATCGGGGCAGGCGGCTTCGAGCAGTACTTC. This codes for CAWSVIDIGAGGFEQYF.

The rearrangement uses TRBV28 and TRBJ2-6; tentative D call: TRBD2 (5 bases). The CDR3 has 18 amino acids. The germline CDR1 and CDR2 sequences are MDHEN and SYDVKM. V lost 3 bases, J lost 0 bases, and 15 bases lay in between. The CDR3: CASSFGIFLISGANVLTF. DNA of the CDR3: TGTGCCAGCAGTTTCGGGATCTTCCTGATCTCTGGGGCCAACGTCCTGACTTTC.

This clone occurred once. The chain has TRBV30 and TRBJ1-1; a weak D match, TRBD1 (6 bases). The germline CDR1 and CDR2 sequences are GTSNPN and SVGIG (reference sequence). The CDR3 covers 12 residues. Between the trimmed V and J ends, which lost 4 bases and 5 bases, there was a span of 11 bases. CDR3 sequence reads: CAWTGEGTEAFF. For the CDR3, the DNA is TGTGCCTGGACAGGGGAGGGAACTGAAGCTTTCTTT. Supplemented by reference TRBV30 and TRBJ1-1, the full variable domain reads SQTIHQWPATLVQPVGSPLSLECTVEGTSNPNLYWYRQAAGRGLQLLFYSVGIGQISSEVPQNLSASRPQDRQFILSSKKLLLSDSGFYLCAWTGEGTEAFFGQGTRLTVV.

The chain uses TRBV7-9 and TRBJ1-5, with TRBD1 matching over 7 bases. The CDR3 has 14 amino acids. The V segment lost 7 bases and the J segment 1 base; nucleotides outside the gene matches: 4. The germline V gene has CDR1 SEHNR and CDR2 FQNEAQ (reference sequence). The DNA for the CDR3 is TGTGCCAGCAAAAAAGGGGGCAGCAATCAGCCCCAGCATTTT. Protein product: CASKKGGSNQPQHF.

This clone appeared a few times. This rearrangement joins TRBV6-1 to TRBJ2-7; D possibly matches TRBD1 or TRBD2 (5 bases each). CDR3 size: 12 residues. CDR1 and CDR2 (germline): MNHNS, SASEGT. Trimming removed 6 bases from V and 4 bases from J, with 10 bases in between. The CDR3 DNA follows: TGTGCCAGCAGGAGGGGACCATACGAGCAGTACTTC. Residues: CASRRGPYEQYF.

This sequence joins TRBV4-3 and TRBJ2-2; D ambiguous. Germline CDR1 and CDR2: LGHNA and YSLEER. CDR3 length: 16 residues. Trimming cost V 0 bases and J 4 bases, with 12 bases left between them. The CDR3 DNA follows: TGCGCCAGCAGCCAAGATTGGGGTTGGGGCACCGGGGAGCTGTTTTTT. It yields the protein CASSQDWGWGTGELFF.

The chain uses TRBV5-5 and TRBJ1-6; no reliable D call. In germline, CDR1 is SGHKS, CDR2 YYEKEE (reference sequence). The CDR3 runs to 14 residues. V was pared by 4 bases and J by 13 bases, with 18 bases between. The CDR3 reads CASSPDRYNLPLHF. Written as DNA, the CDR3 is TGTGCCAGCAGCCCGGACCGATATAATTTGCCCCTCCACTTT.

Only one count was recorded for this clone. This chain joins TRBV6-4 and TRBJ1-4, with D perhaps matching TRBD1 (6 bases). The CDR3 totals 18 residues. CDR1 is MRHNA and CDR2 is SNTAGT in the germline V gene. Trimming cost V 3 bases and J 2 bases, with 19 bases left between them. CDR3 in DNA: TGTGCCAGCAGTGAGGGTCTGGGGGCGGGGAGGACTAATGAAAAACTGTTTTTT. Protein product: CASSEGLGAGRTNEKLFF.

The chain has TRBV4-3 and TRBJ2-7, with D perhaps TRBD2 (7 bases). Germline loops: CDR1 LGHNA, CDR2 YSLEER. The CDR3 is 17 amino acids. The germline V and J ends were trimmed by 0 bases and 2 bases, with 17 bases remaining between them. The CDR3 loop reads CASSQEWGLAEPYEQYF. The DNA for the CDR3 is TGCGCCAGCAGCCAAGAGTGGGGGCTAGCGGAACCCTACGAGCAGTACTTC.

This chain links TRBV4-3 with TRBJ2-7; weak D call: TRBD1 (5 bases). The CDR3 is 16 residues long. The V end lost 0 bases, the J end lost 5 bases, and 17 bases lay between the germline ends. Germline assignment: CDR1 LGHNA and CDR2 YSLEER. CDR3 loop: CASSQDGWQGSDEQYF. CDR3 sequence (DNA): TGCGCCAGCAGCCAAGATGGGTGGCAGGGCTCAGACGAGCAGTACTTC.

This rearrangement joins TRBV4-1 to TRBJ2-5; no clear D. Germline V gene lookup returns CDR1 MGHRA and CDR2 YSYEKL. Trimming shortened V by 4 bases and J by 2 bases, and 17 bases separated the two germline ends. There are 16 residues in the CDR3. CDR3 bases: TGCGCCAGCAGCCCGGTTTACTTGGGTTTACAAGAGACCCAGTACTTC. The encoded protein is CASSPVYLGLQETQYF.